These T cell receptor beta chains were read from a single sample in a study of cytomegalovirus exposure and HLA in healthy donors. Sequencing used immunoSEQ multiplex PCR; TCRdb keeps in-frame clones, though not all of them. This table has 110,000 to 150,000 clones, around 75% appearing once. Sequencing was carried out using PBMCs. The origin of the receptors is a female donor in good health and CMV-seronegative. Both conserved end residues are part of each CDR3. A D gene is named only where the DNA matches it firmly. Clone size is stated in some rows and not others, as once, few, many or a class when expanded.

cdr3_aa	cdr3_nt	j_call	clone_size	d_call	v_call
CASSPRLDRGTYNEQFF	TGTGCCAGCTCACCGCGCCTCGACAGGGGTACCTACAATGAGCAGTTCTTC	TRBJ2-1	few	TRBD1	TRBV18
CASSQVQTVNTEAFF	TGTGCCAGCAGCCAAGTCCAGACAGTGAACACTGAAGCTTTCTTT	TRBJ1-1	few	NA	TRBV4-2
CASSLRLAGGVETQYF	TGTGCCAGCAGCCTCCGACTAGCGGGAGGTGTTGAGACCCAGTACTTC	TRBJ2-5	NA	TRBD2	TRBV5-4
CASSLDTSGKYEQYF	TGTGCCAGCAGTTTAGACACTAGCGGGAAGTACGAGCAGTACTTC	TRBJ2-7	NA	TRBD2	TRBV27
CASSPGQSSTDTQYF	TGCGCCAGCAGCCCGGGACAGTCTAGCACAGATACGCAGTATTTT	TRBJ2-3	NA	TRBD1	TRBV5-1
CAWSPTPLGGVNF	TGTGCCTGGAGTCCTACGCCTTTGGGGGGTGTGAACTTC	TRBJ2-7	once	NA	TRBV30
CASSLVGTSGGVNEQFF	TGTGCCAGCAGCTTAGTAGGGACTAGCGGGGGGGTAAATGAGCAGTTCTTC	TRBJ2-1	NA	TRBD2	TRBV7-6
CAGRLGNEQYF	TGTGCCGGCCGATTGGGCAACGAGCAGTACTTC	TRBJ2-7	NA	NA	TRBV7-9
CASSPTRHGTGELFF	TGTGCCAGCAGCCCGACGAGACATGGAACCGGGGAGCTGTTTTTT	TRBJ2-2	NA	NA	TRBV9
CAISEAGQEDGYTF	TGTGCCATCAGTGAGGCGGGACAGGAGGATGGCTACACCTTC	TRBJ1-2	NA	TRBD1	TRBV10-3
CAWSVQSGEAFF	TGTGCCTGGAGTGTACAGTCAGGAGAAGCTTTCTTT	TRBJ1-1	NA	NA	TRBV30
CASSLFWSGEILDNEQFF	TGTGCCAGCAGTTTATTTTGGAGCGGGGAGATTCTCGACAATGAGCAGTTCTTC	TRBJ2-1	NA	TRBD2	TRBV27
CAWSDGLRGPEAFF	TGTGCCTGGAGTGATGGACTCCGGGGTCCTGAAGCTTTCTTT	TRBJ1-1	many	NA	TRBV30
CASSQGQHSGNTIYF	TGTGCCAGCAGTCAGGGACAGCACTCTGGAAACACCATATATTTT	TRBJ1-3	NA	TRBD1	TRBV14
CASSFTGTGPYEQYF	TGTGCCAGCAGCTTCACCGGGACAGGACCCTACGAGCAGTACTTC	TRBJ2-7	NA	TRBD1	TRBV5-4
CATSFPLAGTEAFF	TGTGCCACCAGCTTCCCCCTAGCGGGCACTGAAGCTTTCTTT	TRBJ1-1	NA	NA	TRBV15
CASSWPAQGLSYEQYF	TGTGCCAGCAGCTGGCCCGCACAGGGTTTATCCTACGAGCAGTACTTC	TRBJ2-7	NA	NA	TRBV5-6
CASSLDRQGALGANVLTF	TGTGCCAGCAGCTTAGATCGGCAGGGGGCGCTTGGGGCCAACGTCCTGACTTTC	TRBJ2-6	NA	TRBD1	TRBV7-6
CASSLPERYGYTF	TGTGCCAGCAGCTTGCCGGAGCGCTATGGCTACACCTTC	TRBJ1-2	few	NA	TRBV5-4
CASSLAGQGFSYNSPLHF	TGCGCCAGCAGCTTGGCGGGACAGGGATTTTCCTATAATTCACCCCTCCACTTT	TRBJ1-6	NA	TRBD1	TRBV5-1
CSVPGGLKETQYF	TGCAGCGTTCCCGGGGGGCTCAAGGAGACCCAGTACTTC	TRBJ2-5	NA	NA	TRBV29-1
CASSLDTNTGELFF	TGCGCCAGCAGCTTGGACACAAACACCGGGGAGCTGTTTTTT	TRBJ2-2	NA	NA	TRBV5-1
CASSLERGNEQFF	TGTGCCAGCAGCCTCGAGCGTGGCAATGAGCAGTTCTTC	TRBJ2-1	NA	NA	TRBV11-2
CAWSGDRGPKNIQYF	TGTGCCTGGAGTGGGGACAGGGGGCCCAAAAACATTCAGTACTTC	TRBJ2-4	NA	TRBD1	TRBV30
CASSVQGRLNYGYTF	TGTGCCAGCAGCGTACAGGGGCGCCTAAACTATGGCTACACCTTC	TRBJ1-2	NA	NA	TRBV9
CASSQALAGTGELFF	TGCGCCAGCAGCCAAGCGCTAGCGGGCACCGGGGAGCTGTTTTTT	TRBJ2-2	once	TRBD2	TRBV4-3
CASSIDRGSLNSPLHF	TGTGCCAGCAGCATCGACAGGGGTTCGCTGAATTCACCCCTCCACTTT	TRBJ1-6	NA	TRBD1	TRBV5-6
CASSFRTGGAGANVLTF	TGTGCCAGCAGTTTCAGGACAGGGGGCGCTGGGGCCAACGTCCTGACTTTC	TRBJ2-6	many	TRBD1	TRBV27
CASSTYYGYTF	TGTGCCAGCAGCACTTACTATGGCTACACCTTC	TRBJ1-2	NA	NA	TRBV21-1
CASSQFGGNNSPLHF	TGTGCCAGCAGCCAATTTGGAGGGAATAATTCACCCCTCCACTTT	TRBJ1-6	NA	NA	TRBV14
CASSQLKGDFPDTQYF	TGCGCCAGCAGCCAGCTGAAGGGGGATTTTCCAGATACGCAGTATTTT	TRBJ2-3	NA	NA	TRBV4-3
CASSLDRTEAFF	TGTGCCAGCAGCTTAGACAGGACTGAAGCTTTCTTT	TRBJ1-1	NA	NA	TRBV7-9
CAWSGTGGDNEQFF	TGTGCCTGGAGTGGTACGGGGGGCGACAATGAGCAGTTCTTC	TRBJ2-1	NA	NA	TRBV30
CASSEVDTQETQYF	TGTGCCAGCAGTGAAGTGGACACGCAAGAGACCCAGTACTTC	TRBJ2-5	NA	NA	TRBV2
CASSISPGVLHEQYF	TGTGCCAGTAGTATCTCCCCAGGGGTCCTCCACGAGCAGTACTTC	TRBJ2-7	NA	NA	TRBV19
CASSLSRSYEQYF	TGTGCCAGCAGCCTAAGCCGATCCTACGAGCAGTACTTC	TRBJ2-7	NA	NA	TRBV7-9
CASSLAHEQFF	TGTGCCAGCAGCTTGGCTCATGAGCAGTTCTTC	TRBJ2-1	NA	NA	TRBV5-4
CASFLDRGGGYTF	TGCGCCAGCTTCTTGGACAGGGGAGGTGGCTACACCTTC	TRBJ1-2	NA	TRBD1	TRBV5-1
CATSRSGGTEAFF	TGTGCCACCAGCAGATCAGGAGGGACTGAAGCTTTCTTT	TRBJ1-1	NA	NA	TRBV15
CASSDGTEAFF	TGTGCCAGCAGCGACGGCACTGAAGCTTTCTTT	TRBJ1-1	few	NA	TRBV9
CASSFKGVNTEAFF	TGTGCCAGCAGCTTCAAAGGGGTGAACACTGAAGCTTTCTTT	TRBJ1-1	NA	NA	TRBV5-5
CASSRYDGAGYEQYF	TGCGCCAGCAGCCGTTACGATGGCGCAGGCTACGAGCAGTACTTC	TRBJ2-7	NA	NA	TRBV4-3